This T cell receptor beta chain was identified during a study of blood T cell repertoires in COVID-19. Background on the study: Sites across the United States, Italy and Spain contributed samples from acute and convalescent COVID-19.

Profiling relied on immunoSEQ multiplex PCR, and the TCRdb table lists in-frame clones only, not all of them. The top ten clones hold 11% of a sample with around 100,000 clones, about 90% of them seen once. Germline lookup yields CDR1 GTSNPN and CDR2 SVGIG (reference sequence). Trimming cost V 8 bases and J 1 base; bases outside gene matches: 14. This CDR3 spans 17 amino acids. The TCR sequence derives from an older man with acute or convalescent COVID-19. Sequenced input: peripheral blood. The V gene is TRBV30, the J gene TRBJ2-6; TRBD2 matches 7 bases. CDR3 sequence: CARTGFGRNSGANVLTF. Written as DNA, the CDR3 is TGTGCCCGTACTGGTTTCGGGAGGAATTCTGGGGCCAACGTCCTGACTTTC.